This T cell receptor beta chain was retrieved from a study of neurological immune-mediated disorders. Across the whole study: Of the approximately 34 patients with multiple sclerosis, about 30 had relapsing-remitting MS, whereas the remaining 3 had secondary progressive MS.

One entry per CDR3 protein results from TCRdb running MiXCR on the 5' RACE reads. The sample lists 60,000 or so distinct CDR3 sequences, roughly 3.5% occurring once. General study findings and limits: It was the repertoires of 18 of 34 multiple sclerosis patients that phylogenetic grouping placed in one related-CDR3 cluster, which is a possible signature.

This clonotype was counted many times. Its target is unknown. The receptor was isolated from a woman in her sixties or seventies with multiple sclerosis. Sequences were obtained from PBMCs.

The CDR3 DNA follows: TGCGCCAGCAGCAGCGGGACGCTTAATTCACCCCTCCACTTT. Translating gives CASSSGTLNSPLHF. The chain carries TRBV5-1 and TRBJ1-6, with D possibly matching TRBD1 (5 bases). In germline, CDR1 is SGHRS, CDR2 YFSETQ. The CDR3 has 14 residues. V shed 4 bases and J shed 6 bases, with 11 bases lying between them.